A single T cell receptor (beta chain) is shown here with its context. As yet, its antigen is unknown. This PCR relied on a set of 60 Vbeta primers and 13 Jbeta primers. The table came from immunoSEQ multiplex PCR; TCRdb's copy has only in-frame clones and leaves some out. The sample yields about 130,000 clones, 81% seen once. The data derive from a study of cytomegalovirus exposure and HLA in healthy donors. At the level of the study: There were about 85 million unique TCRs (from HLA-typed donors) in an early data release. Study-level findings and limits: Some TCR beta chains (over 150 of them) were listed as cytomegalovirus-associated.

Germline values: CDR1 MNHEY, CDR2 SMNVEV (reference sequence). With V trimmed by 0 bases and J by 4 bases, 1 base remained unmatched. This CDR3 is 15 amino acids long. Healthy individuals who donated bone marrow served as the donors. The TCR sequence derives from a man younger than 30 in good health and CMV-seronegative. The specimen sequenced was PBMCs. V and J are TRBV27 and TRBJ2-3; 10 nucleotides agree with TRBD1. CDR3 residues: CASSLSGTGADTQYF. In DNA form, the CDR3 reads TGTGCCAGCAGTTTATCCGGGACAGGGGCAGATACGCAGTATTTT.